The 5 T cell receptor beta chains below were found in one sample sequenced in a study of T cell repertoires in cytomegalovirus infection. In TCRdb, the reads were re-called with MiXCR into one record per CDR3 protein. The table lists approximately 170,000 distinct CDR3 sequences, 17% of them singletons. The source material was CD8+ T cells from PBMCs. Receptors were obtained from a human donor in good health (CMV status not recorded). Some clones in this sample may be carry-over from other donors' samples.

The genes are TRBV11-2 and TRBJ2-5; TRBD2 agrees at 9 bases. The CDR3 spans 16 residues. V lost 4 bases and J lost 5; bases outside the gene matches: 11. Germline loops: CDR1 SGHAT, CDR2 FQNNGV. Written as DNA, the CDR3 is TGTGCCAGCAGCTCCTCCGCCAGCGGGAGGATTGAGACCCAGTACTTC. Its translation is CASSSSASGRIETQYF.

J is TRBJ2-2 and V is TRBV7-6, with D possibly TRBD2 on 6 matching bases. CDR3 length equals 15 residues. The V and J ends lost 6 bases and 6 bases respectively, with 17 bases between them. Germline CDR1 SGHVS, CDR2 FNYEAQ. This chain's CDR3 is CASRGRGLNSGELFF. The DNA of the CDR3 is TGTGCCAGCAGGGGGAGAGGACTAAACTCCGGGGAGCTGTTTTTT.

This clonotype has only a few counts. This chain links TRBV10-3 with TRBJ2-1; 9 positions agree with TRBD2. The CDR3 contains 16 residues. The germline V gene has CDR1 ENHRY and CDR2 SYGVKD. V lost 2 bases and J lost 2; bases outside the gene matches: 4. As DNA, the CDR3 is TGTGCCATCAGTGAGACCCAGCGGGGGGCCTACAATGAGCAGTTCTTC. Its protein product is CAISETQRGAYNEQFF.

The chain has TRBV7-2 and TRBJ2-7; D ambiguous. This CDR3 has 14 residues. V dropped 2 bases and J dropped 2 bases, with 10 bases sitting between them. CDR1 and CDR2 from the germline V gene are SGHTA and FQGNSA. The CDR3 bases are TGTGCCAGCAGCTTATACGACGGTGCCTACGAGCAGTACTTC. Residues: CASSLYDGAYEQYF.

V is TRBV28 and J is TRBJ2-1; D may match TRBD1 or TRBD2 (5 bases each). Germline-derived CDR1 and CDR2 are MDHEN and SYDVKM. V was clipped by 6 bases and J by 4 bases, with 19 bases between them. The CDR3 sequence is 16 residues long. The CDR3 DNA follows: TGTGCCAGCAGCCAGGACTTCAGCGGACAATACAATGAGCAGTTCTTC. Protein sequence: CASSQDFSGQYNEQFF.